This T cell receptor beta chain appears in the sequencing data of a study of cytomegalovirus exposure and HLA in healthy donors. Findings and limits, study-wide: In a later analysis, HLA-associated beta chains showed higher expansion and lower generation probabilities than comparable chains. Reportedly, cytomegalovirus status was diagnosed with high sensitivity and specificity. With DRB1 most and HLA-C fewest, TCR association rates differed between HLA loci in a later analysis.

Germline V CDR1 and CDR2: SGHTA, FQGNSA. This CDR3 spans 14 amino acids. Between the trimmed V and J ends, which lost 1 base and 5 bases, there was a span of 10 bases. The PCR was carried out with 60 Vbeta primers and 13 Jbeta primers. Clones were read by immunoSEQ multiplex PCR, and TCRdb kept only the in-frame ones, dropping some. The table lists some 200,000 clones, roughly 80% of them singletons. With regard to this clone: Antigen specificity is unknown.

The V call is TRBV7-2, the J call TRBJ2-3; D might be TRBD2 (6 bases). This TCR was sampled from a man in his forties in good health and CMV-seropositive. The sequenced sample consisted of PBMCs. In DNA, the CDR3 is TGTGCCAGCAGCTTAGACGCGGGGTTAGATACGCAGTATTTT. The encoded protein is CASSLDAGLDTQYF.